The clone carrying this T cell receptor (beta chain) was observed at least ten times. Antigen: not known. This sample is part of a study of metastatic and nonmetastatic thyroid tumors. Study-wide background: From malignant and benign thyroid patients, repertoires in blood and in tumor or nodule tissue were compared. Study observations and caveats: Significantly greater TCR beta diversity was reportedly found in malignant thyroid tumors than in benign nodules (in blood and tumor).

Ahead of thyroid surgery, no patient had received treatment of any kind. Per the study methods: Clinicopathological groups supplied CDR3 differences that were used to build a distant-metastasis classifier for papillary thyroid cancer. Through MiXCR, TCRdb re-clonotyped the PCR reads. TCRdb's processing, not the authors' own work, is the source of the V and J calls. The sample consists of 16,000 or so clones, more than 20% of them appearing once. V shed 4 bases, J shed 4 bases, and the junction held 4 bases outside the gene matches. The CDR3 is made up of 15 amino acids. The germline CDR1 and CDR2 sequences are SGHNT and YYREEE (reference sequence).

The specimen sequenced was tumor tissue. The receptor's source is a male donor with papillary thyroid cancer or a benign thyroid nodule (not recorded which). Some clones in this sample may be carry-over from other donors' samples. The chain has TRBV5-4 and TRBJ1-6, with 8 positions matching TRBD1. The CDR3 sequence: CASSSGQGYNSPLHF. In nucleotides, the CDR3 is TGTGCCAGCAGCAGCGGACAGGGTTATAATTCACCCCTCCACTTT.